The clone carrying this TCR beta chain was observed a handful of times. Primed by a sample-barcoded 5' primer and a J-beta primer mix, a second PCR proceeded for 7 to 11 cycles. TCRdb fed the 5' RACE reads into MiXCR, producing one record per CDR3 protein. The table lists about 1.5 million distinct CDR3 sequences, about 45% of them singletons, with about 4% in the top ten. This record comes from a study of blood T cells in healthy people across ages. CDR1 SGHDN and CDR2 FVKESK come from the germline V gene. V was clipped by 0 bases and J by 2 bases, with 11 bases between them. CDR3 length: 15 amino acids.

The specimen sequenced was blood. This clonotype was obtained from a woman younger than 35 in good health. The chain links TRBV14 to TRBJ2-7; D ambiguous. This CDR3 is CASSQDLPRAYEQYF. The CDR3 nucleotides are TGTGCCAGCAGCCAAGATCTCCCTAGAGCCTACGAGCAGTACTTC. Together with reference TRBV14 and TRBJ2-7, the CDR3 gives the full variable domain: EAGVTQFPSHSVIEKGQTVTLRCDPISGHDNLYWYRRVMGKEIKFLLHFVKESKQDESGMPNNRFLAERTGGTYSTLKVQPAELEDSGVYFCASSQDLPRAYEQYFGPGTRLTVT.